This TCR beta chain is drawn from a study of vaccination and CD4 T cells after COVID-19. Study background: Investigators stimulated cells with overlapping spike peptides drawn from SARS-CoV-2, HCoV-NL63, HCoV-OC43 and HCoV-229E.

Treatment described: approximately 9-day PBMC culture with coronavirus spike peptide pools or control peptides (ViraFEST assay). At both days 3 and 7, half the medium was replaced with fresh IL-2 medium. Notes on this clonotype: As yet, its antigen is unknown.

This CDR3 has 13 amino acids. Trimming removed 5 bases from V and 7 bases from J, with 9 bases in between. CDR1 SGHDN and CDR2 FVKESK come from the germline V gene. Cultured CD4+ T-cell DNA underwent Oncomine TCR Beta short-read sequencing. Scientists extracted genomic DNA from CD4+ T cells grown in culture. TCRdb re-called the PCR reads with MiXCR, one entry per CDR3 protein. The data show nearly 20,000 distinct CDR3 sequences, around 80% seen once. This chain uses TRBV14 with TRBJ1-6; D is undetermined. The source is a human donor who received a COVID-19 vaccine. The sequencing here drew on CD4+ T cells from blood, cultured in vitro, taken after SARS-CoV-2 vaccination. The CDR3 loop reads CASSSSPNSPLHF. The CDR3 bases are TGTGCCAGCAGCTCGAGCCCGAATTCACCCCTCCACTTT.